The T cell receptor beta chain described here comes from a study of blood T cell repertoires in COVID-19. V was shortened by 4 bases and J by 1 base, with 13 bases between the two germline ends. This CDR3 region has 14 residues. Germline CDR1 reads SQVTM; CDR2 reads ANQGSEA. Assay: immunoSEQ multiplex PCR; the TCRdb copy retains only in-frame clones and omits some. In the table there are roughly 250,000 clones, around 87% of which are singletons. The sequence was collected from a woman in her thirties or forties with acute COVID-19. V usage is TRBV29-1 and J usage is TRBJ2-5; the D gene is possibly TRBD2 (6 bases). The specimen sequenced was PBMCs or T cells enriched from blood (not recorded which). CDR3 sequence reads: CSVAERAFQETQYF. As DNA, the CDR3 is TGCAGCGTTGCGGAGCGGGCATTCCAAGAGACCCAGTACTTC. The whole variable domain, filled in from reference TRBV29-1 and TRBJ2-5, reads SAVISQKPSRDICQRGTSLTIQCQVDSQVTMMFWYRQQPGQSLTLIATANQGSEATYESGFVIDKFPISRPNLTFSTLTVSNMSPEDSSIYLCSVAERAFQETQYFGPGTRLLVL.